This T cell receptor (beta chain) was identified during a study of CD8 T cells in ankylosing spondylitis. TCRdb redid the calling of the 5' RACE reads with MiXCR, one entry per CDR3 protein. Of hundreds of thousands of distinct CDR3 sequences in the sample, 17% are singletons; the top ten hold approximately 0.97%. Concerning this clonotype: What it binds is not known.

Study-level results: Blood of patients with ankylosing spondylitis appeared to be characterized by a TCR beta motif of about 8 highly homologous variants.

This receptor was obtained from a male donor with ankylosing spondylitis. The sequencing input was blood, either unsorted or a sorted T cell fraction (not recorded which).

The CDR3 DNA is TGCGCCAGCACCCCTTCCGCAGGGATTTATGGCTACACCTTC. Amino acids: CASTPSAGIYGYTF. The J gene is TRBJ1-2, the V gene TRBV5-1, with D maybe TRBD1 (5 bases). Germline V gives CDR1 SGHRS, CDR2 YFSETQ. This CDR3 contains 14 residues. With 6 bases removed from V and 5 bases from J, the gap between germline ends came to 17 bases.